These T cell receptor beta chains were read from a single sample in a study of identical twins. TCRdb ran MiXCR on the 5' RACE reads and lists one entry per CDR3 protein. Among 500,000 or so distinct CDR3 sequences listed, approximately 15% were seen once. Separately, the same data were catalogued under a study of yellow fever vaccine responses in identical twins.

The sequencing sample was made of CD4+ T cells sorted from blood. The receptors stem from a woman in her late teens or twenties in good health. CDR3s include the opening cysteine and the closing phenylalanine or tryptophan. A D gene is named only where the DNA matches it firmly. Size tells how often a clone was seen (once, few, many) or the class of an expanded clone, and some rows leave it out.

j_call,v_call,d_call,clone_size,cdr3_aa,cdr3_nt
TRBJ1-2,TRBV27,-,-,CASRTEGGYTF,TGTGCCAGCAGGACTGAGGGGGGCTACACCTTC
TRBJ2-3,TRBV7-9,-,few,CASSSASPGADTQYF,TGTGCCAGCAGCTCCGCTAGCCCTGGGGCAGATACGCAGTATTTT
TRBJ2-3,TRBV5-1,-,many,CASSSPTDTQYF,TGCGCCAGCAGCTCCCCCACAGATACGCAGTATTTT
TRBJ2-7,TRBV20-1,-,-,CSAPQALGQYF,TGCAGTGCACCCCAAGCCCTAGGGCAGTACTTC
TRBJ2-1,TRBV20-1,TRBD2,-,CSAPDRGRASDEQFF,TGCAGTGCTCCCGATCGGGGGAGGGCCAGTGATGAGCAGTTCTTC
TRBJ2-7,TRBV7-8,-,-,CASSLQGRKEDEQYF,TGTGCCAGCAGCTTACAGGGGCGCAAAGAGGACGAGCAGTACTTC
TRBJ2-5,TRBV28,-,-,CASTLVQGLGETQYF,TGTGCCAGCACCTTGGTCCAGGGTTTGGGAGAGACCCAGTACTTC
TRBJ2-7,TRBV14,-,-,CASSPQAGTPMNHEQYF,TGTGCCAGCAGCCCCCAGGCAGGGACCCCTATGAACCACGAGCAGTACTTC
TRBJ2-3,TRBV3-1,-,few,CASSQVGQRTDTQYF,TGTGCCAGCAGCCAAGTTGGGCAGCGCACAGATACGCAGTATTTT
TRBJ2-7,TRBV6-2/TRBV6-3,-,few,CASSYGQPYLYEQYF,TGTGCCAGCAGTTACGGGCAGCCTTACTTATACGAGCAGTACTTC
TRBJ2-1,TRBV12-3/TRBV12-4,TRBD2,-,CASSPLAGADNEQFF,TGTGCCAGCAGTCCGCTAGCGGGAGCTGACAATGAGCAGTTCTTC
TRBJ2-1,TRBV5-1,TRBD1,-,CASSSGQGTGEQFF,TGCGCCAGCAGCTCGGGACAGGGGACGGGTGAGCAGTTCTTC
TRBJ1-1,TRBV20-1,-,many,CSASDRKSTEAFF,TGCAGTGCCAGTGACAGAAAGAGCACTGAAGCTTTCTTT
TRBJ2-1,TRBV7-1,TRBD2,-,CASSSIPPAGVASGKKYEQFF,TGTGCCAGCAGTTCAATCCCCCCGGCAGGGGTAGCTAGCGGGAAGAAATATGAGCAGTTCTTC
TRBJ2-1,TRBV20-1,-,few,CSARADRTTGNEQFF,TGCAGTGCTAGAGCGGACAGGACTACAGGCAATGAGCAGTTCTTC
TRBJ2-1,TRBV4-3,TRBD2,few,CASSQVWTSEQFF,TGCGCCAGCAGCCAAGTGTGGACTAGTGAGCAGTTCTTC
TRBJ2-7,TRBV29-1,TRBD1,-,CSVMNRDREYEQYF,TGCAGCGTGATGAACCGGGACAGAGAATACGAGCAGTACTTC
TRBJ1-1,TRBV4-3,-,many,CASSQQGTEAFF,TGCGCCAGCAGCCAACAGGGCACTGAAGCTTTCTTT
TRBJ1-2,TRBV19,-,-,CASSRLTYPTLLFGYTF,TGTGCCAGCAGTCGACTCACCTACCCAACGCTTCTATTTGGCTACACCTTC
TRBJ2-5,TRBV29-1,-,many,CSVAVGETQYF,TGCAGCGTTGCGGTTGGAGAGACCCAGTACTTC
TRBJ2-5,TRBV5-1,TRBD2,few,CASSLEGKGTSGLQYF,TGCGCCAGCAGCTTGGAGGGTAAAGGGACTAGCGGCCTCCAGTACTTC
TRBJ2-3,TRBV30,-,few,CAWSVWGNTDTQYF,TGTGCCTGGAGTGTCTGGGGCAACACAGATACGCAGTATTTT
TRBJ1-2,TRBV6-5,-,-,CASSYSRGENYGYTF,TGTGCCAGCAGTTACTCCAGGGGTGAGAACTATGGCTACACCTTC
TRBJ2-3,TRBV6-2/TRBV6-3,TRBD2,-,CASSYSLDTGTSYTDTQYF,TGTGCCAGCAGTTACTCGTTGGATACCGGGACTAGCTACACAGATACGCAGTATTTT
TRBJ2-1,TRBV11-3,-,-,CASSLDGRYNNEQFF,TGTGCCAGCAGCTTAGATGGCCGGTATAACAATGAGCAGTTCTTC
TRBJ2-7,TRBV30,-,-,CAWSVGISRDSYEQYF,TGTGCCTGGAGTGTTGGTATTAGTCGTGACTCCTACGAGCAGTACTTC
TRBJ2-2,TRBV10-3,TRBD2,few,CAISESERGLLFF,TGTGCCATCAGTGAGTCTGAGCGGGGGCTCCTGTTTTTT
TRBJ2-3,TRBV4-1,TRBD2,few,CASSQDGTSGSTDTQYF,TGCGCCAGCAGCCAAGATGGGACTAGCGGGAGCACAGATACGCAGTATTTT
TRBJ2-5,TRBV9,TRBD2,few,CASSPRSGSETQYF,TGTGCCAGCAGCCCCCGTAGCGGGTCGGAGACCCAGTACTTC
TRBJ1-6,TRBV6-1,-,few,CASRRDTSVGSPLHF,TGTGCCAGTCGGCGGGACACCTCCGTCGGTTCACCCCTCCACTTT
TRBJ2-6,TRBV7-9,-,few,CASSLVGAPGANVLTF,TGTGCCAGCAGCTTAGTGGGCGCCCCTGGGGCCAACGTCCTGACTTTC
TRBJ2-7,TRBV11-1,-,few,CASSLSRLASYEQYF,TGTGCCAGCAGCTTATCGCGGCTAGCGTCCTACGAGCAGTACTTC